This passage covers 17 T cell receptor beta chains from one sample sequenced in a study of T cell responses to AZD1222 COVID-19 vaccine. Measured with immunoSEQ multiplex PCR; TCRdb has only the in-frame clones, and not every one. The sample lists tens of thousands of clones, more than 85% seen once, with roughly 5.1% in the top ten. Specimen: peripheral blood, collected 28 days after the second AZD1222 dose. These receptors were taken from an adult who received the AZD1222 COVID-19 vaccine.

The chain is built from TRBV11-3 and TRBJ2-3; TRBD1 agrees at 10 bases. The J segment lost 3 bases and the V segment lost 5 bases, leaving 14 bases of the junction unmatched. The CDR3 is made up of 18 amino acids. In germline, CDR1 is SGHNT, CDR2 YENEEA. The CDR3 nucleotides read TGTGCCAGCAGCCCAGGGGGTTCCGGGACAGGGGCGACAGATACGCAGTATTTT. Amino acid sequence: CASSPGGSGTGATDTQYF.

The chain joins TRBV7-2 to TRBJ2-3; no clear D gene. Germline V gene data show CDR1 as SGHTA and CDR2 as FQGNSA. The CDR3 is 15 residues long. The V gene lost 1 base and the J gene lost 2 bases, with 10 bases spanning the gap. The CDR3, as DNA: TGTGCCAGCAGCTTAGGAGGCCCGGCCACAGATACGCAGTATTTT. Amino acid sequence: CASSLGGPATDTQYF.

This clone was seen a single time. The chain combines TRBV6-2 or TRBV6-3 with TRBJ2-5, with a possible D match to TRBD2 (5 bases). There are 14 residues in the CDR3. Germline V lookup: CDR1 MNHEY, CDR2 SVGEGT. V was trimmed by 5 bases and J by 5 bases, leaving 15 bases between them. This chain's CDR3 is CASSPIWERETQYF. CDR3 in DNA: TGTGCCAGCAGTCCCATTTGGGAGAGGGAGACCCAGTACTTC.

The gene calls are TRBV27 and TRBJ2-3; the D gene is possibly TRBD1 (5 bases). Germline V gives CDR1 MNHEY, CDR2 SMNVEV (reference sequence). V lost 5 bases and J 8 bases, leaving 14 bases between the germline ends. The CDR3 sequence is 13 residues long. The CDR3 sequence: CASSAPQGFTQYF. DNA of the CDR3: TGTGCCAGCAGTGCCCCGCAGGGTTTTACGCAGTATTTT.

This chain connects TRBV5-4 to TRBJ2-2; no definite D call. Germline V lookup: CDR1 SGHNT, CDR2 YYREEE (reference sequence). V lost 0 bases and J 4 bases, leaving 22 bases between the germline ends. This CDR3 region has 19 residues. The CDR3 loop reads CASSLVYLGPTRITGELFF. The CDR3, as DNA: TGTGCCAGCAGCTTGGTATACTTGGGCCCAACGAGAATCACCGGGGAGCTGTTTTTT.

This clone appeared a few times. This chain uses TRBV9 with TRBJ1-6; D uncertain. The CDR3 has 12 residues. V lost 0 bases to trimming and J lost 5 bases, with 0 bases between them. CDR1 is SGDLS, CDR2 YYNGEE, per germline. The CDR3 sequence: CASSVDNSPLHF. The CDR3 DNA follows: TGTGCCAGCAGCGTAGATAATTCACCCCTCCACTTT.

The rearrangement joins TRBV30 to TRBJ2-1, with 14 bases lining up with TRBD2. Germline CDR1 is GTSNPN and CDR2 is SVGIG (reference sequence). There are 16 residues in the CDR3. The junction had 10 bases not matched to a gene; V was cut back by 1 base and J by 11 bases. In nucleotides, the CDR3 is TGTGCCTGGAGTGCCCCCGGGACTAGCGGGAGTGGTAAGCAGTTCTTC. Protein: CAWSAPGTSGSGKQFF.

The chain couples TRBV6-5 to TRBJ1-5, with TRBD1 identical over 10 bases. The trim removed 4 bases at V and 5 bases at J, leaving 5 bases unmatched. This CDR3 contains 15 residues. Germline CDR1 MNHEY, CDR2 SVGAGI. The CDR3 sequence is CASSSRQGADQPQHF. The DNA for the CDR3 is TGTGCCAGCAGTTCACGACAGGGGGCCGATCAGCCCCAGCATTTT.

In its sample, this clone was seen a few times. This sequence joins TRBV29-1 and TRBJ1-1; unclear D gene. This CDR3 comprises 11 residues. Between the trimmed V and J ends, which lost 4 bases and 8 bases, there was a span of 11 bases. Germline V CDR1 and CDR2: SQVTM, ANQGSEA. The CDR3 here is CSVVPFREAFF. Written as DNA, the CDR3 is TGCAGCGTTGTCCCTTTCAGGGAAGCTTTCTTT.

V usage is TRBV30 and J usage is TRBJ1-1, with 7 nucleotides matching TRBD1. CDR1 is GTSNPN, CDR2 SVGIG, per germline (reference sequence). This CDR3 is built from 13 residues. Unmatched junction bases numbered 5, after V lost 5 bases and J lost 2 bases. CDR3 protein: CAWEGTANTEAFF. The CDR3, as DNA: TGTGCCTGGGAAGGGACAGCAAACACTGAAGCTTTCTTT.

The V gene is TRBV20-1, the J gene TRBJ1-2; perhaps TRBD1 as D (6 bases). Between the trimmed V and J ends, which lost 5 bases and 6 bases, there was a span of 10 bases. The CDR3 spans 11 residues. Per the germline V gene, CDR1 is DFQATT and CDR2 is SNEGSKA (reference sequence). CDR3 amino acids: CSAHPGDGYTF. CDR3 nucleotides: TGCAGTGCTCACCCAGGGGATGGCTACACCTTC.

The V call is TRBV3-1 (or the pseudogene TRBV3-2), the J call TRBJ2-7; D ambiguous. V was cut by 0 bases and J by 6 bases, with 9 bases left in between. This CDR3 has 13 residues. The germline V gene encodes CDR1 LGHDT and CDR2 YNNKEL (reference sequence). CDR3 sequence (DNA): TGTGCCAGCAGCCAAGATATACTTTCCGAGCAGTACTTC. Translated: CASSQDILSEQYF.

The V and J genes are TRBV19 and TRBJ1-5; no clear D gene. Germline lookup yields CDR1 LNHDA and CDR2 SQIVND (reference sequence). V gave up 5 bases and J gave up 1 base, with 9 bases separating them. This CDR3 contains 14 residues. The CDR3 loop reads CASSLGRSNQPQHF. The DNA of the CDR3 is TGTGCCAGTAGTCTAGGAAGGAGCAATCAGCCCCAGCATTTT. The full variable domain, with the rest looked up from reference TRBV19 and TRBJ1-5, is DGGITQSPKYLFRKEGQNVTLSCEQNLNHDAMYWYRQDPGQGLRLIYYSQIVNDFQKGDIAEGYSVSREKKESFPLTVTSAQKNPTAFYLCASSLGRSNQPQHFGDGTRLSIL.

In its sample, this clone was seen once. The chain couples TRBV4-1 to TRBJ2-1, with 14 bases aligning to TRBD2. The V gene's germline CDR1 is MGHRA and CDR2 YSYEKL. V shed 4 bases, J shed 9 bases, and the junction held 5 bases outside the gene matches. The CDR3 is made up of 15 amino acids. The CDR3 protein is CASSRGGLAGVEQFF. Written as DNA, the CDR3 is TGCGCCAGCAGCCGCGGGGGACTAGCGGGAGTTGAGCAGTTCTTC.

This sequence joins TRBV6-4 and TRBJ2-3; D may match TRBD1 or TRBD2 (5 bases each). Germline-derived CDR1 and CDR2 are MRHNA and SNTAGT. With 6 bases removed from V and 0 bases from J, the gap between germline ends came to 7 bases. CDR3 length: 13 amino acids. CDR3 bases: TGTGCCAGCAGGAGGGACAGCACAGATACGCAGTATTTT. As protein: CASRRDSTDTQYF.

CDR3 sequence (DNA): TGTGCCAGCTCACCACGCCAGGGGACCTACGAGCAGTACTTC. This gives the protein CASSPRQGTYEQYF. The gene calls are TRBV18 and TRBJ2-7; TRBD1 is a possible D gene (6 bases). This CDR3 spans 14 amino acids. Germline values: CDR1 KGHSH, CDR2 LQKENI. V lost 1 base and J lost 2, with 9 bases in between.

The chain has TRBV5-1 and TRBJ1-5; D remains unclear. Germline loops: CDR1 SGHRS, CDR2 YFSETQ. CDR3 length equals 13 residues. Trimming removed 5 bases at V and 5 bases at J, with 11 bases between. The CDR3 nucleotides read TGCGCCAGCAGACAGAGCGGTGATCAGCCCCAGCATTTT. Translation: CASRQSGDQPQHF.